This TCR beta chain was recovered during a study of T cell responses to AZD1222 COVID-19 vaccine. Study-level points and caveats: Nearly half of spike-specific TCRs reportedly target unmutated variant regions.

About this clone itself: Its antigen remains unidentified.

Data came from immunoSEQ multiplex PCR; TCRdb stores just in-frame clones and leaves some out. The table lists 150,000 or so clones, less than 90% of them singletons. Trimming took 6 bases from V and 5 from J, leaving 16 bases between them. CDR3 length: 14 residues. Germline assignment: CDR1 SEHNR and CDR2 FQNEAQ (reference sequence). The clonotype comes from an adult in good health. Sequenced here: peripheral blood, sampled on day 0 of MenACWY control vaccination. The genes are TRBV7-9 and TRBJ1-2; D not resolved. CDR3 residues: CASSSGRFGYGYTF. The CDR3, as DNA: TGTGCCAGCAGTTCCGGACGGTTTGGGTATGGCTACACCTTC.